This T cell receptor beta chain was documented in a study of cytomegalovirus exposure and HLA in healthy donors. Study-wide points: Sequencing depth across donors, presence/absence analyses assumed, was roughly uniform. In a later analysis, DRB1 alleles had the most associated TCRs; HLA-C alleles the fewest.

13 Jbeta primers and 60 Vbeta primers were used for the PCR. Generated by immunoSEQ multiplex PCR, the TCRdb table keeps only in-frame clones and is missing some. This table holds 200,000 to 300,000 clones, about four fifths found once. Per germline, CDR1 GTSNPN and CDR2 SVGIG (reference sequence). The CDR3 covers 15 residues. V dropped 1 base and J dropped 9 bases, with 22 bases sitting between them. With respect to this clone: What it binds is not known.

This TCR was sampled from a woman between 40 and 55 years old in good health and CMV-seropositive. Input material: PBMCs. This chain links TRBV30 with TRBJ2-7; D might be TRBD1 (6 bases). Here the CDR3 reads CAWSAATGLLPAQYF. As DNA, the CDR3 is TGTGCCTGGAGTGCCGCAACAGGGCTCCTCCCAGCGCAGTACTTC.